This T cell receptor beta chain appears in the sequencing data of a study of T cells expressing NK-cell markers. As for the study in general: Sorted CD3+CD56-NKG2C+, CD3+CD56+NKG2C+ and CD3+CD56+NKG2C- T cells supplied the TCR beta repertoires. General study findings and limits: These clonotypes also led the CD3+CD56-NKG2C+ fraction in four donors. NKG2C+ dominant clonotype frequencies in five or six donors were 1.0-7.0% of CD8+ T cells.

Synthesis of TCR beta cDNA relied on 5'RACE template switching carrying UMIs. TCRdb re-called the 5' RACE reads and catalogs CDR3 proteins one per entry, DNA excluded. In all, the sample yields roughly 390,000 distinct CDR3 sequences. As concerns this clonotype: Antigen: not known.

The TCR was taken from a woman aged 45-59 years in good health. The sample taken for sequencing was blood T cells: a sorted CD56 or NKG2C T cell subset, CD4+ or CD8+ T cells, or bulk PBMC T cells (not recorded which).

Here the CDR3 reads CASSERGGRVQNEQFF. The rearrangement joins TRBV6-1 to TRBJ2-1; TCRdb's D call, TRBD2, is unchecked because there is no DNA. Germline V gene lookup returns CDR1 MNHNS and CDR2 SASEGT. The CDR3 runs to 16 residues.